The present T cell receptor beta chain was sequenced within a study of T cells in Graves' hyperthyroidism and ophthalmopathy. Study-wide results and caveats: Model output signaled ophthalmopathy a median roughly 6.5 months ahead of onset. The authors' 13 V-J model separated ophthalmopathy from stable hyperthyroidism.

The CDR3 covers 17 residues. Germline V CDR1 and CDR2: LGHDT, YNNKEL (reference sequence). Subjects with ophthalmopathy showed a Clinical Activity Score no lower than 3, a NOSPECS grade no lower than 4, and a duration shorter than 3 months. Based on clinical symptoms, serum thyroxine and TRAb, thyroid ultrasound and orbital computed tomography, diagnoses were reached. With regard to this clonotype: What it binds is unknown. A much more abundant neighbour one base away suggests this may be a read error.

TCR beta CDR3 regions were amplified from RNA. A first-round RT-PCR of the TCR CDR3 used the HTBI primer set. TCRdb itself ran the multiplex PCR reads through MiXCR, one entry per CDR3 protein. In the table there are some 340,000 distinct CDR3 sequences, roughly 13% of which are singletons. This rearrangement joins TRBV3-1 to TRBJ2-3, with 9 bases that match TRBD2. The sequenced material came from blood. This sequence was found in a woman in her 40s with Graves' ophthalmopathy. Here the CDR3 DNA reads TGTGCCCGCAGCCCGGTAGCGGGGGTAACTTCCGAGTATACGCAGTATTTT. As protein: CARSPVAGVTSEYTQYF.